This T cell receptor (beta chain) comes out of a study of T cell changes during pregnancy in multiple sclerosis (dated by TCRdb to between 2018 and 2021). Background on the whole study: The study examined how the T cell repertoire changed over the course of pregnancy in women with multiple sclerosis.

The method behind the library was the immunoSEQ multiplex PCR assay. Imported from immuneACCESS, the table was reduced by TCRdb to in-frame sequences with V and J called. These copies leave out some clones; in studies compared against another copy, an unresolved V gene accounts for under half, and the cause of the remainder is not known. The sample table records around 63,000 clones; 85% to 95% of these occur just once. In total, the top ten clones hold roughly 3.2% of the sample. CDR3 length: 17 amino acids, cysteine to phenylalanine. Only the CDR3 DNA is retained, 51 bases long and in frame from the first base. Taken from the germline V gene, the CDR1 and CDR2 loops are MGHRA and YSYEKL. Germline trimming: 4 bases from V, 3 bases from J; junction bases outside gene matches: 10. About this clone itself: It has no known antigen specificity. No base quality values were provided; no much bigger clone lies one nucleotide off.

This sequence originates from a female donor in good health, enrolled as a control in a pregnancy study. The chain is assembled from TRBV4-1 and TRBJ1-2, with 11 central nucleotides matching TRBD1. This specimen was CD8+ T cells from peripheral blood mononuclear cells, taken in the third trimester of pregnancy. The CDR3: CASSLTWTGGLDYGYTF. The sequenced DNA: TGCGCCAGCAGCCTCACCTGGACAGGGGGCCTTGACTATGGCTACACCTTC.